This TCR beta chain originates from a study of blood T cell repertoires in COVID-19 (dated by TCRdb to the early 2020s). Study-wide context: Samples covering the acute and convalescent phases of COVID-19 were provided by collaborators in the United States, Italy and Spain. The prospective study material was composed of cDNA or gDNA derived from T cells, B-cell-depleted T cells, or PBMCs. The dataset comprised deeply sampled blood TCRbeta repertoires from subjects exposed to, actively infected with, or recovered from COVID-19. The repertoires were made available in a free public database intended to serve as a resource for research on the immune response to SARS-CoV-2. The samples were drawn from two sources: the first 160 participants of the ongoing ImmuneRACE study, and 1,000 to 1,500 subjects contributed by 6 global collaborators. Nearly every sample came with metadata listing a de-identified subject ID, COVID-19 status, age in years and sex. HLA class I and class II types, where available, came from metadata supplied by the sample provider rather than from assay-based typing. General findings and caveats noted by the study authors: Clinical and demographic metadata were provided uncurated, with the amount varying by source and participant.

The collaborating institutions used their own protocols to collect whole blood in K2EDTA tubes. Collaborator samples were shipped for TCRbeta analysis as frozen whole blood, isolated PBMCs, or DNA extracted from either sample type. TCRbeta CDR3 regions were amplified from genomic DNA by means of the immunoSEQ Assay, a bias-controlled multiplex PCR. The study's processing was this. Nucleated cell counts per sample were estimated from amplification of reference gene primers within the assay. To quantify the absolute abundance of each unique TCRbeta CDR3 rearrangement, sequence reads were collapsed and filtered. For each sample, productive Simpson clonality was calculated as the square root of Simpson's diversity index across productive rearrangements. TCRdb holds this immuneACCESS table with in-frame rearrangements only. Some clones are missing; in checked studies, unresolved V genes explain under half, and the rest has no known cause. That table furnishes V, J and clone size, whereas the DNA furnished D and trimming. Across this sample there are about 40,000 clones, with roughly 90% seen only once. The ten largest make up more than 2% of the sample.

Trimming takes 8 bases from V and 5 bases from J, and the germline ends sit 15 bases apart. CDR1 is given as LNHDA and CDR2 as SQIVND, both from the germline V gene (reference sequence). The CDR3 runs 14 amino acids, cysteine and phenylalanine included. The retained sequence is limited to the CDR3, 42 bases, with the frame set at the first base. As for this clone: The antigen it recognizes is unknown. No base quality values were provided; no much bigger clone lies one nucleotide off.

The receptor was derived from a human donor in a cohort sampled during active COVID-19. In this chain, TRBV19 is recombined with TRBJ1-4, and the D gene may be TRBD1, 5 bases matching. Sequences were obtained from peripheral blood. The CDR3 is CASSAWEGNEKLFF. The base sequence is TGTGCCAGTTCGGCGTGGGAGGGGAATGAAAAACTGTTTTTT.